Following are 10 T cell receptor beta chains from one sample sequenced in a study of blood T cell repertoires in COVID-19. Only in-frame clones appear in the TCRdb table, and some are missing; sequencing was by immunoSEQ multiplex PCR. The sample has 49,000 or so clones, approximately 83% seen once. The sequencing input was peripheral blood. These receptors were collected from a woman of 80 years or more with COVID-19, enrolled during active disease.

The V and J genes are TRBV15 and TRBJ2-1; 11 nucleotides line up with TRBD2. CDR3 size: 18 residues. J lost 4 bases, V lost 0 bases, and 8 bases had no gene match. CDR1 and CDR2 (germline): LNHNV, YYDKDF (reference sequence). The CDR3 coding sequence is TGTGCCACCAGCAGAGATGGGCTAGCGGGGGGCTTATACAATGAGCAGTTCTTC. This gives the protein CATSRDGLAGGLYNEQFF.

The rearrangement uses TRBV6-2 or TRBV6-3 and TRBJ1-2; no reliable D call. There are 14 residues in the CDR3. Trimming removed 0 bases at V and 8 bases at J, with 13 bases between. From germline, CDR1 is MNHEY and CDR2 SVGEGT. The CDR3 region has the DNA TGTGCCAGCAGTTACTCTGCCTCCGCGGGGGGCTACACCTTC. As protein: CASSYSASAGGYTF.

This chain links TRBV9 with TRBJ2-4; D is unclear. Germline V lookup: CDR1 SGDLS, CDR2 YYNGEE. The CDR3 spans 15 residues. Trimming removed 0 bases from V and 9 bases from J, with 16 bases in between. The CDR3 is CASSVGPDLRRIQYF. The CDR3 nucleotides are TGTGCCAGCAGCGTAGGTCCCGATCTGCGCCGCATTCAGTACTTC.

This chain joins TRBV12-5 and TRBJ1-1; TRBD1 matches 10 bases. The CDR3 is 15 amino acids. With 5 bases clipped from V and 7 bases from J, the junction kept 10 bases outside the gene matches. Looked up from germline, CDR1 is LGHNT and CDR2 is FRNRAP. In DNA form, the CDR3 reads TGTGCTAGTGGTCTCGGACAGGGGGTAGAGTTTGAAGCTTTCTTT. Amino acid sequence: CASGLGQGVEFEAFF. The whole variable domain, remainder taken from reference TRBV12-5 and TRBJ1-1, is DARVTQTPRHKVTEMGQEVTMRCQPILGHNTVFWYRQTMMQGLELLAYFRNRAPLDDSGMPKDRFSAEMPDATLATLKIQPSEPRDSAVYFCASGLGQGVEFEAFFGQGTRLTVV.

This clone has only a few counts. The chain combines TRBV7-2 with TRBJ2-4, with D maybe TRBD1 (7 bases). CDR3 length: 14 amino acids. Germline V lookup: CDR1 SGHTA, CDR2 FQGNSA. V shed 6 bases and J shed 3 bases, with 12 bases lying between them. The CDR3 region has the DNA TGTGCCAGCAGTGGAGGGGGCAACAAAAACATTCAGTACTTC. Translation gives CASSGGGNKNIQYF.

The V and J genes are TRBV4-2 and TRBJ2-2; 9 positions agree with TRBD2. Looked up from germline, CDR1 is LGHNA and CDR2 is YNFKEQ. The CDR3 has 16 residues. V lost 0 bases to trimming and J lost 4 bases; unmatched junction nucleotides: 3. This CDR3 is CASSQEGGLATGELFF. The CDR3 DNA reads TGTGCCAGCAGCCAAGAGGGGGGACTAGCCACCGGGGAGCTGTTTTTT.

CDR3 protein: CASSLFAGEAFF. CDR3 nucleotides: TGTGCCAGCAGCCTCTTTGCGGGTGAAGCTTTCTTT. This chain connects TRBV11-1 to TRBJ1-1; no definite D call. The CDR3 covers 12 residues. V was clipped by 5 bases and J by 7 bases, with 11 bases between them. Looked up from germline, CDR1 is SGHAT and CDR2 is FQDESV (reference sequence).

CDR3: CASTPRDRGDRSNQPQHF. The DNA of the CDR3 is TGTGCCAGCACCCCCCGGGACAGGGGGGATCGAAGCAATCAGCCCCAGCATTTT. This rearrangement joins TRBV6-4 to TRBJ1-5, with TRBD1 matching over 11 bases. CDR1 is MRHNA, CDR2 SNTAGT, per germline. The CDR3 is made up of 18 amino acids. Trimming cost V 7 bases and J 1 base; bases outside gene matches: 12.

This clone was found a few times. The identical CDR3 is also encoded by other nucleotide sequences in the sample. This rearrangement joins TRBV5-1 to TRBJ1-1, with a tentative D call TRBD1 (6 bases). The CDR3 is 14 residues long. V was trimmed by 3 bases and J by 5 bases, leaving 14 bases between them. Germline V gene lookup returns CDR1 SGHRS and CDR2 YFSETQ. This CDR3 is CASSSEQGRTEAFF. CDR3 sequence (DNA): TGCGCCAGCAGCTCAGAACAGGGCAGGACTGAAGCTTTCTTT.

The chain employs TRBV5-4 and TRBJ2-3, with 9 bases fitting TRBD1. This CDR3 spans 15 amino acids. Trimming removed 4 bases from V and 1 base from J; junction bases left unmatched: 4. Germline V gene data show CDR1 as SGHNT and CDR2 as YYREEE (reference sequence). This CDR3 reads CASSPRTGGTDTQYF. The DNA for the CDR3 is TGTGCCAGCAGCCCCCGGACAGGGGGCACAGATACGCAGTATTTT.